The text below deals with one T cell receptor beta chain. The CDR3 has 11 residues. With 4 bases removed from V and 5 bases from J, the gap between germline ends came to 8 bases. Germline values: CDR1 SQVTM, CDR2 ANQGSEA. The sample comes from a study of T-cell reconstitution after alpha-beta-depleted transplantation in children. Unique molecular identifiers were used in preparing the TCRbeta library. TCRdb reprocessed the PCR reads via MiXCR and lists one record per CDR3 protein. The sample lists some 550,000 distinct CDR3 sequences, 18% occurring once. Sequences were derived from PBMCs from the stem cell graft donor, sampled from the stem cell graft. The chain couples TRBV29-1 to TRBJ1-2, with a tentative D call TRBD1 (5 bases). This receptor was obtained from a human donor who donated a stem cell graft to a child with acute lymphoblastic leukemia. CDR3 amino acids: CSVAGGYGYTF. The CDR3 nucleotides read TGCAGCGTTGCGGGGGGGTATGGCTACACCTTC.